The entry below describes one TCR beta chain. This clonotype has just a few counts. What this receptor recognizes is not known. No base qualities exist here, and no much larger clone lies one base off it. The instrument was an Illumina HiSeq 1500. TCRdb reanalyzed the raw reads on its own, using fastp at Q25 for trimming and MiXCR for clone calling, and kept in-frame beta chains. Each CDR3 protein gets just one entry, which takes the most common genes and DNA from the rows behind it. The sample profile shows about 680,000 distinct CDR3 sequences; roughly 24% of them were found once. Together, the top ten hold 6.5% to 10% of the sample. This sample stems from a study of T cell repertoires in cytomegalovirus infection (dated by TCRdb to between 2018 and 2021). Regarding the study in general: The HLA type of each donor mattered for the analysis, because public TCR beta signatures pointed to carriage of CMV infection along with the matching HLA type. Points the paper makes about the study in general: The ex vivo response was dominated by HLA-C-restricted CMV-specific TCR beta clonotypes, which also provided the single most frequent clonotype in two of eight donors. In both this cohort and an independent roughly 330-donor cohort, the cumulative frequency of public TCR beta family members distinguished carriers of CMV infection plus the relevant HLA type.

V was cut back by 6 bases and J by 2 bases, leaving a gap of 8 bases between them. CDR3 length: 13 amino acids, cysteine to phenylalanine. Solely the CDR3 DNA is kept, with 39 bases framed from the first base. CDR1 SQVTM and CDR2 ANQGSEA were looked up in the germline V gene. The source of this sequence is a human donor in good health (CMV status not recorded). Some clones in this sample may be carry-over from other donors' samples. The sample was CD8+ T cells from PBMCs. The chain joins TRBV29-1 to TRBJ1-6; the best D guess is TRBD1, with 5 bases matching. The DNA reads TGCAGCGTCCGGGGGGCCTATAATTCACCCCTCCACTTT. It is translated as CSVRGAYNSPLHF. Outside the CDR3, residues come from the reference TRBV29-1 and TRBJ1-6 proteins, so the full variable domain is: SAVISQKPSRDICQRGTSLTIQCQVDSQVTMMFWYRQQPGQSLTLIATANQGSEATYESGFVIDKFPISRPNLTFSTLTVSNMSPEDSSIYLCSVRGAYNSPLHFGNGTRLTVT.